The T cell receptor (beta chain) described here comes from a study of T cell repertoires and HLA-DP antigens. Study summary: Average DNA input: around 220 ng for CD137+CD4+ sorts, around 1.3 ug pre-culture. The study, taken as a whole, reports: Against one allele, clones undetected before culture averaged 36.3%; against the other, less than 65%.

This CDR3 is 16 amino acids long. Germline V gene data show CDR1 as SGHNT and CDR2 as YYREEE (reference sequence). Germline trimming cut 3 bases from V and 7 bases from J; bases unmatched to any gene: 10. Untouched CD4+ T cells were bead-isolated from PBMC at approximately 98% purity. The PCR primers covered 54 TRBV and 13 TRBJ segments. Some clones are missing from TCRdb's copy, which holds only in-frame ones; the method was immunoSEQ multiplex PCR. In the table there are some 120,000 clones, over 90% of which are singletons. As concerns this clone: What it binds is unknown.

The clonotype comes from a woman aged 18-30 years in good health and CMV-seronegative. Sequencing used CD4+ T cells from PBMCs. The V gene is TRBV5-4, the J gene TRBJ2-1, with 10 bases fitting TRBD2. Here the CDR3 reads CASSSPGLAKQNEQFF. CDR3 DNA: TGTGCCAGCAGCTCCCCGGGACTAGCGAAACAGAATGAGCAGTTCTTC.